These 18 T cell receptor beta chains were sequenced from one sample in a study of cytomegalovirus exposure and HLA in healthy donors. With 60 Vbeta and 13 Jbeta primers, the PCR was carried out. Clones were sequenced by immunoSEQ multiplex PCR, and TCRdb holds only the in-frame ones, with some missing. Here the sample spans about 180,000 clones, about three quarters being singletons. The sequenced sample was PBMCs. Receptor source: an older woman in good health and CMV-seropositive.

The CDR3 DNA reads as TGTGCCAGCAGCTTAGAACGGACTAGGCTCGAGACCCAGTACTTC. Its translation: CASSLERTRLETQYF. The V and J genes are TRBV11-2 and TRBJ2-5; 7 bases agree with TRBD2. J lost 5 bases, V lost 0 bases, and 6 bases had no gene match. CDR1 is SGHAT, CDR2 FQNNGV, per germline. This CDR3 is built from 15 residues.

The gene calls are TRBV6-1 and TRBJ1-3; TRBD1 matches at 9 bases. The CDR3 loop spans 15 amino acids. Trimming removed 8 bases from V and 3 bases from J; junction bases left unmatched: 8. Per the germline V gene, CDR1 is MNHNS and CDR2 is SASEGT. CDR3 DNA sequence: TGTGCCAGCTTCCCGGACAGGGGATATGGAAACACCATATATTTT. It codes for CASFPDRGYGNTIYF.

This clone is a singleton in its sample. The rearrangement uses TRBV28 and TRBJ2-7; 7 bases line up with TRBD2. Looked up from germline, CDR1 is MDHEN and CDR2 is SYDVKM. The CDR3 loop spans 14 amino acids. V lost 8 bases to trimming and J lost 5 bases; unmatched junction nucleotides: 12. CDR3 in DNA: TGTGCCAGCCACGGGGGGTCCTTAAGGGACGAGCAGTACTTC. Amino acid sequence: CASHGGSLRDEQYF.

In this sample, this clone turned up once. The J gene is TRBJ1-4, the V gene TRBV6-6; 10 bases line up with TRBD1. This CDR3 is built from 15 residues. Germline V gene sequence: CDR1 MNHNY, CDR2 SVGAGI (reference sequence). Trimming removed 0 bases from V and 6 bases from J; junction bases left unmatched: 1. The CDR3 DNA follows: TGTGCCAGCAGTTACTCGGACAGGGGGTATGAAAAACTGTTTTTT. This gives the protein CASSYSDRGYEKLFF.

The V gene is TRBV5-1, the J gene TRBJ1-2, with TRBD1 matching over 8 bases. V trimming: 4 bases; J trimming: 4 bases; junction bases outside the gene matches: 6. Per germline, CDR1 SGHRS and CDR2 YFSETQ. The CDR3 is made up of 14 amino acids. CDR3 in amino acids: CASSDSGGFYGYTF. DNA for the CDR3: TGCGCCAGCAGCGACTCAGGGGGCTTCTATGGCTACACCTTC.

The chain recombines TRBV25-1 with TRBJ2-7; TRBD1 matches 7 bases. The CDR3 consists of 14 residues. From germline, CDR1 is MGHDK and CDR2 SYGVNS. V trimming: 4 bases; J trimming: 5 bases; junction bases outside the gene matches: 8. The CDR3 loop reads CASSAGQSFNEQYF. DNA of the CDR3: TGTGCCAGCAGTGCGGGACAGAGTTTTAACGAGCAGTACTTC.

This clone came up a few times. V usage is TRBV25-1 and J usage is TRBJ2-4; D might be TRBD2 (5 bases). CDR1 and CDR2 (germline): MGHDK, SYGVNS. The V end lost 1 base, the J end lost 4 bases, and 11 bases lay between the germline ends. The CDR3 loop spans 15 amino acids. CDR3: CASSEWESEKNIQYF. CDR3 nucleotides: TGTGCCAGCAGTGAATGGGAGTCAGAGAAAAACATTCAGTACTTC.

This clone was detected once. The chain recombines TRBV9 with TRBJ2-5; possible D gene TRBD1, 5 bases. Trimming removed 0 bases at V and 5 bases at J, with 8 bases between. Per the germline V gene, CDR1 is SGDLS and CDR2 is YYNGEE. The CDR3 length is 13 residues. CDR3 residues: CASSVGQLETQYF. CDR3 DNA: TGTGCCAGCAGCGTAGGACAGTTGGAGACCCAGTACTTC.

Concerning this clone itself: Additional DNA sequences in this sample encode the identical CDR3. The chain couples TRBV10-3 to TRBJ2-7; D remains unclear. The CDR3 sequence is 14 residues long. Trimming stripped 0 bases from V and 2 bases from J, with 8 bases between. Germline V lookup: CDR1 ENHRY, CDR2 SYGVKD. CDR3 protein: CAISESGQAYEQYF. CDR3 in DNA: TGTGCCATCAGTGAGTCGGGCCAAGCCTACGAGCAGTACTTC.

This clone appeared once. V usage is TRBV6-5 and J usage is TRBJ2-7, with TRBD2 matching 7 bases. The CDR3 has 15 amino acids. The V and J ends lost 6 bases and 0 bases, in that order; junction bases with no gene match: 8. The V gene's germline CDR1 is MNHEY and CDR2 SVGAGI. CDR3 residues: CASSRGLDSSYEQYF. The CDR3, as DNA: TGTGCCAGCAGCCGAGGACTAGACTCCTCCTACGAGCAGTACTTC.

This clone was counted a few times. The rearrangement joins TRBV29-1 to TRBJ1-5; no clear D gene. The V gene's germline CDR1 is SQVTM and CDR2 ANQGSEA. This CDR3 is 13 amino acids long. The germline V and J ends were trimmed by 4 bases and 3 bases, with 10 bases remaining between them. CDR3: CSVAETLNQPQHF. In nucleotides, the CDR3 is TGCAGCGTTGCTGAGACACTCAATCAGCCCCAGCATTTT.

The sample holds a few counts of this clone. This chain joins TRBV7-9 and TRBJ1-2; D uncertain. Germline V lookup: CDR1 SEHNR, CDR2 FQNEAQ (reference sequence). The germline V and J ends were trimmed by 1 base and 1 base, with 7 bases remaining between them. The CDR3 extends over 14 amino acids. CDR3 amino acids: CASSLGAGNYGYTF. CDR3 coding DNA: TGTGCCAGCAGCTTAGGCGCGGGTAACTATGGCTACACCTTC.

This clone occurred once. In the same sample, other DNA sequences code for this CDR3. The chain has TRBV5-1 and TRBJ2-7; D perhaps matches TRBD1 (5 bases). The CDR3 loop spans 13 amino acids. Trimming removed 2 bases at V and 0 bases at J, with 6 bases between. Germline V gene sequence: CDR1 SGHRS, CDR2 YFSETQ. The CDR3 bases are TGCGCCAGCAGCTTCACAGGCTCCTACGAGCAGTACTTC. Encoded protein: CASSFTGSYEQYF.

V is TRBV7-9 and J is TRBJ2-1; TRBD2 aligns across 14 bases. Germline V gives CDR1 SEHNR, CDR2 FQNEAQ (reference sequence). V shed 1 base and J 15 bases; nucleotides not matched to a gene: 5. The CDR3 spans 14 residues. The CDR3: CASSLETSGRVWFF. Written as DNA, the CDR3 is TGTGCCAGCAGCTTAGAGACTAGCGGGAGGGTTTGGTTCTTC.

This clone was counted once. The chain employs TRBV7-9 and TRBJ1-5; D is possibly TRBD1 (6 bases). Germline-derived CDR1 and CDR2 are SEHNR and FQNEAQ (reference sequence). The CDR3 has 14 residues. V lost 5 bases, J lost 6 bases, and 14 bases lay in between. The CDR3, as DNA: TGTGCCAGCAGCCTAGGGGGGGGCTCTCAGCCCCAGCATTTT. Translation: CASSLGGGSQPQHF.

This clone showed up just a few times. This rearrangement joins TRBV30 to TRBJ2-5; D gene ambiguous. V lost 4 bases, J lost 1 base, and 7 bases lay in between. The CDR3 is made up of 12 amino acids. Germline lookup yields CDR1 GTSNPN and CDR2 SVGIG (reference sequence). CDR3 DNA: TGTGCCTGGAATTTGGCCCAAGAGACCCAGTACTTC. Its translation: CAWNLAQETQYF.

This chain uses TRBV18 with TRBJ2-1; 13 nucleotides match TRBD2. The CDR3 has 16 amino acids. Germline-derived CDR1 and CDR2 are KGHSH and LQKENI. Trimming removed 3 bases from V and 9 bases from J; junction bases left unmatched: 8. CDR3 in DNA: TGTGCCAGCTCACCTCTACTAGCGGGAGGGCCAGTTGAGCAGTTCTTC. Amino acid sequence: CASSPLLAGGPVEQFF. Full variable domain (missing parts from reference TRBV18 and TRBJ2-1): NAGVMQNPRHLVRRRGQEARLRCSPMKGHSHVYWYRQLPEEGLKFMVYLQKENIIDESGMPKERFSAEFPKEGPSILRIQQVVRGDSAAYFCASSPLLAGGPVEQFFGPGTRLTVL.

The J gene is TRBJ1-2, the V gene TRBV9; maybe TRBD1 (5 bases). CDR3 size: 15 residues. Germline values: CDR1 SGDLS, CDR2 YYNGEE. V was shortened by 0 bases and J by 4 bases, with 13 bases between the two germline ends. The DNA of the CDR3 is TGTGCCAGCAGCGTAGGGCAGGGCGGGGGCTATGGCTACACCTTC. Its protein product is CASSVGQGGGYGYTF.